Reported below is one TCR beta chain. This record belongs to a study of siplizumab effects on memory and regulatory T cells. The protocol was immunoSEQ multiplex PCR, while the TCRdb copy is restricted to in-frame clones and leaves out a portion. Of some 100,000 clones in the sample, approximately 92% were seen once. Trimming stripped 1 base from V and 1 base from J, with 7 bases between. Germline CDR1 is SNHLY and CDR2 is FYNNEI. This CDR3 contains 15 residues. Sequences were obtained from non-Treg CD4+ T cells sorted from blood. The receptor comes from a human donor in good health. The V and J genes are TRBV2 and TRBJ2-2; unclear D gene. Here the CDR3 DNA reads TGTGCCAGCAGTGAAGAGGGCCTGAACACCGGGGAGCTGTTTTTT. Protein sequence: CASSEEGLNTGELFF.